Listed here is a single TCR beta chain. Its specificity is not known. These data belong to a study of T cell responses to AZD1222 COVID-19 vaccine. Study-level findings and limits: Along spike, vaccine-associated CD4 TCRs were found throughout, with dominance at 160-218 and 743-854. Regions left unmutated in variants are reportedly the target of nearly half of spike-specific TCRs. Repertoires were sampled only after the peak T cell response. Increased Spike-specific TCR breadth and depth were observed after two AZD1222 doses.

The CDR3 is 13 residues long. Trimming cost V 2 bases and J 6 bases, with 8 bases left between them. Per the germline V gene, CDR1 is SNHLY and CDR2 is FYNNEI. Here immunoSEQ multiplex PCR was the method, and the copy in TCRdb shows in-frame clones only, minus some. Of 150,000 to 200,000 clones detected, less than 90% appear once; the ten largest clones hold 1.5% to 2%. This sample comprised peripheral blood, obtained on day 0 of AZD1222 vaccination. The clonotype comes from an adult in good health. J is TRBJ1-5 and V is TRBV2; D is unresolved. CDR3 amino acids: CASSESIGQPQHF. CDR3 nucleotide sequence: TGTGCCAGCAGTGAAAGTATAGGTCAGCCCCAGCATTTT. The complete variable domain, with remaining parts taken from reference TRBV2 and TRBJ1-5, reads EPEVTQTPSHQVTQMGQEVILRCVPISNHLYFYWYRQILGQKVEFLVSFYNNEISEKSEIFDDQFSVERPDGSNFTLKIRSTKLEDSAMYFCASSESIGQPQHFGDGTRLSIL.